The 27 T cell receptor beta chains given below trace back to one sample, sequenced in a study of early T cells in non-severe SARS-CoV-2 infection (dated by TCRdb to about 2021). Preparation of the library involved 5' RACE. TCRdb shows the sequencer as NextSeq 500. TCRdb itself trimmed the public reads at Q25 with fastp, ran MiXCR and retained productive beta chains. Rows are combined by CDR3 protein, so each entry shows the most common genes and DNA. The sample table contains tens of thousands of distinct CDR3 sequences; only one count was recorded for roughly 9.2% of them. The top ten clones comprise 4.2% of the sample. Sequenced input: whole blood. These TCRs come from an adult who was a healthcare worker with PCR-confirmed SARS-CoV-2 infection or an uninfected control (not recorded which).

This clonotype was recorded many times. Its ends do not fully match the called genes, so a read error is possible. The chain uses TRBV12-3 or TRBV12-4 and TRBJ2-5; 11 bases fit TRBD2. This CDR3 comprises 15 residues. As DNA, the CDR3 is TGTGCCAGCAGTGTAGCGGGAGGGCCGATTCGTCCCCAGTACTTC. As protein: CASSVAGGPIRPQYF.

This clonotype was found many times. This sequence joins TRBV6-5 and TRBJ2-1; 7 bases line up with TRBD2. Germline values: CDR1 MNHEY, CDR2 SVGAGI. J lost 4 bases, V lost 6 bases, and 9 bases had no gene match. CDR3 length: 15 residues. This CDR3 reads CASRKGGRGYNEQFF. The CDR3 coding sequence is TGTGCCAGCAGAAAGGGTGGGAGGGGATACAATGAGCAGTTCTTC.

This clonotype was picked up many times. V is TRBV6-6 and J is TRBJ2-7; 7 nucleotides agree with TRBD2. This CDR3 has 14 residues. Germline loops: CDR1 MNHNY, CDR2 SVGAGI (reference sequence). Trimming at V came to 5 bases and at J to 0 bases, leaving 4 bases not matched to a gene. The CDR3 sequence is CASSPPSGSYEQYF. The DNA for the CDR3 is TGTGCCAGCAGTCCACCTAGCGGCTCCTACGAGCAGTACTTC.

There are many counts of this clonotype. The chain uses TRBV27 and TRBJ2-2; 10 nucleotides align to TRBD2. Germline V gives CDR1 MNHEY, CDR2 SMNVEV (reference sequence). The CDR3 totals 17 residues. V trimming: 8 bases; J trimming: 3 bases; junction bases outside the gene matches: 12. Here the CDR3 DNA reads TGTGCCAGCTCTAGACTAGCGGGTACTCGAGACACCGGGGAGCTGTTTTTT. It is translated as CASSRLAGTRDTGELFF.

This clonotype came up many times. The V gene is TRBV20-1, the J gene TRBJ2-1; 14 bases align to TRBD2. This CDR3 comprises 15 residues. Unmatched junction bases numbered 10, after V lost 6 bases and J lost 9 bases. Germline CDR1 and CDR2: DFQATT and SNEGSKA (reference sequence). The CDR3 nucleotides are TGCAGTGCCCCGTCCGGGACTAGCGGGGGTAGTGAGCAGTTCTTC. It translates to CSAPSGTSGGSEQFF.

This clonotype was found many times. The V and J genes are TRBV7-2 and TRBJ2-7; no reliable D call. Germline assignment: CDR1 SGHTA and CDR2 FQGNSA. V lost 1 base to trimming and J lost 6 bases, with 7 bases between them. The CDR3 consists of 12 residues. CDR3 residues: CASSLGWGEQYF. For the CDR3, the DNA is TGTGCCAGCAGCTTAGGCTGGGGCGAGCAGTACTTC.

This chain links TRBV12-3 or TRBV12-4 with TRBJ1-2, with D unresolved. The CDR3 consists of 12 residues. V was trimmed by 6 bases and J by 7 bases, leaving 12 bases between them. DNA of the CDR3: TGTGCCAGCAGATATTCGTCGGGTGGCTACACCTTC. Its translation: CASRYSSGGYTF.

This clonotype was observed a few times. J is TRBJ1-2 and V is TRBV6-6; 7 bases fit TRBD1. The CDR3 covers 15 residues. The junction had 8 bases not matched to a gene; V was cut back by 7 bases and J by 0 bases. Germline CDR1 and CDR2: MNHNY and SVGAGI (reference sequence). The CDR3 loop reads CASTLTGTANYGYTF. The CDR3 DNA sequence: TGTGCCAGCACCCTTACGGGGACAGCTAACTATGGCTACACCTTC.

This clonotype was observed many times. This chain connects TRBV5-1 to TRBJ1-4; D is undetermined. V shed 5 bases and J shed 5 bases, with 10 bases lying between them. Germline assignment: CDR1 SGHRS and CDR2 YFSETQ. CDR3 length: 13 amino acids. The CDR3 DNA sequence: TGCGCCAGCAGTTGGACGTTGAATGAAAAACTGTTTTTT. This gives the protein CASSWTLNEKLFF.

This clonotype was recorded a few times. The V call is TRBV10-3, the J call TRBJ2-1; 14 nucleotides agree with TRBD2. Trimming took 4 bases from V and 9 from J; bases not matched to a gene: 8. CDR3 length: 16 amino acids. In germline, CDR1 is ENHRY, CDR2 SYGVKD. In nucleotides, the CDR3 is TGTGCCATCAGTGCGAACCCCGGGACTAGCGGGGGTGAGCAGTTCTTC. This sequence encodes CAISANPGTSGGEQFF.

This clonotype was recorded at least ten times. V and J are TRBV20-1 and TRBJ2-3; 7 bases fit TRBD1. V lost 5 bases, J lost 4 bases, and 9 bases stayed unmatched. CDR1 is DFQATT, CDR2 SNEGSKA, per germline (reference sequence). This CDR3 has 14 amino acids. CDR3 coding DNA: TGCAGTGCTGCCGAGGGGGCGCGGGCAGATACGCAGTATTTT. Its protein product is CSAAEGARADTQYF.

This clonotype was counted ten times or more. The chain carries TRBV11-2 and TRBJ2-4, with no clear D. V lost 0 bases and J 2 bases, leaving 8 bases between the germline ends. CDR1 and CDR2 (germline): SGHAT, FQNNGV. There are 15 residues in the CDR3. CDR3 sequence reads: CASSLDASTKNIQYF. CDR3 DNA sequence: TGTGCCAGCAGCTTAGACGCCTCAACCAAAAACATTCAGTACTTC.

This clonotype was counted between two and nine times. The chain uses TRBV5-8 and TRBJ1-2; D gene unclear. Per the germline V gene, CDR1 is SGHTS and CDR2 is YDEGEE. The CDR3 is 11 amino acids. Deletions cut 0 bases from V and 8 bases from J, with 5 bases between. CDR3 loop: CASSLAPGYTF. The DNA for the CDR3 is TGTGCCAGCAGCTTGGCTCCCGGCTACACCTTC.

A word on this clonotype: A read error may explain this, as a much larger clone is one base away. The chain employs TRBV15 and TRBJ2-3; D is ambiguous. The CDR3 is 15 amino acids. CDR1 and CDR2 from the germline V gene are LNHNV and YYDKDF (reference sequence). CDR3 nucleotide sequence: TGTGTCACCAGCAGAGGTCGAACTCTCACAGATACGCAGTATTTT. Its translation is CVTSRGRTLTDTQYF.

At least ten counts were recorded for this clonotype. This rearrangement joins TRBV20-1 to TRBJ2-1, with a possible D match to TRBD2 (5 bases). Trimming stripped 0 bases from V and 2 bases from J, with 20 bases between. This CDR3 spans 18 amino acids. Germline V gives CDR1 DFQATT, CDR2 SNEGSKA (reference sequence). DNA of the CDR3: TGCAGTGCTAGAGATCAGTTCGTACTGGGGAGCCCCTACAATGAGCAGTTCTTC. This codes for CSARDQFVLGSPYNEQFF.

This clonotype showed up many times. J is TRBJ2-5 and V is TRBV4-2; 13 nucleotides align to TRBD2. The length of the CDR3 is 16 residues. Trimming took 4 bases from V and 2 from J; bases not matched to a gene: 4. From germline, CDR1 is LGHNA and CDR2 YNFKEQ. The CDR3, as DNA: TGTGCCAGCAGCCCTGGGACTAGCGGGGAACAAGAGACCCAGTACTTC. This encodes CASSPGTSGEQETQYF.

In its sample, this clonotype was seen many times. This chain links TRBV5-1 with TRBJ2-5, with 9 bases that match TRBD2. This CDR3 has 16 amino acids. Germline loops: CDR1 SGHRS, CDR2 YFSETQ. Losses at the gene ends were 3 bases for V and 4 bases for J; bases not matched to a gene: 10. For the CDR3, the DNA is TGCGCCAGCAGCTCCGGAGGCGGGAGGGCCGGAGAGACCCAGTACTTC. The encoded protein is CASSSGGGRAGETQYF.

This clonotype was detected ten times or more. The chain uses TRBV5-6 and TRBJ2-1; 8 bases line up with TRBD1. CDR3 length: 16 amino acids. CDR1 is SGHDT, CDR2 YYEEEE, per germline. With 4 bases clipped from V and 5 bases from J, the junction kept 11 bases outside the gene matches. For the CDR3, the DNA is TGTGCCAGCAGCCCCTTAGGACAGGGAATAGACAATGAGCAGTTCTTC. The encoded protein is CASSPLGQGIDNEQFF.

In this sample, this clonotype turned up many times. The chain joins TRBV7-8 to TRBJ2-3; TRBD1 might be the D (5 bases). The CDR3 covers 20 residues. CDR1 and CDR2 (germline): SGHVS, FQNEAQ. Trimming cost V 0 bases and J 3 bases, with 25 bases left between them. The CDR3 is CASSLAVGRQGQWKTDTQYF. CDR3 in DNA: TGTGCCAGCAGCTTAGCGGTAGGTCGGCAGGGCCAGTGGAAAACAGATACGCAGTATTTT.

Here the CDR3 reads CSATGTGMPYEQYF. CDR3 sequence (DNA): TGCAGTGCTACCGGGACAGGGATGCCCTACGAGCAGTACTTC. V gene TRBV20-1 combines with J gene TRBJ2-7; TRBD1 matches at 9 bases. The germline CDR1 and CDR2 sequences are DFQATT and SNEGSKA (reference sequence). The CDR3 is 14 amino acids. V was clipped by 4 bases and J by 2 bases; unmatched bases: 6.

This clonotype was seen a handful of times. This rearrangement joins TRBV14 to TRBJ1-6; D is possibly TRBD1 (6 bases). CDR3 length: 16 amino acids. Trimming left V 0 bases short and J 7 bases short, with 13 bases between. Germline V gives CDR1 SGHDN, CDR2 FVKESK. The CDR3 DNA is TGTGCCAGCAGCCAAGACTGGGGGGGCCTGAATTCACCCCTCCACTTT. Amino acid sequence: CASSQDWGGLNSPLHF.

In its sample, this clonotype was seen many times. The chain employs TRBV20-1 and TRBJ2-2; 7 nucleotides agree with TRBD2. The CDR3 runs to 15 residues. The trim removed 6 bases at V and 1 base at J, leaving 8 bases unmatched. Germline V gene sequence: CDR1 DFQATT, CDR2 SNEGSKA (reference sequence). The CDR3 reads CSALGGGRNTGELFF. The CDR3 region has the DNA TGCAGTGCCCTGGGCGGGGGTAGGAACACCGGGGAGCTGTTTTTT.

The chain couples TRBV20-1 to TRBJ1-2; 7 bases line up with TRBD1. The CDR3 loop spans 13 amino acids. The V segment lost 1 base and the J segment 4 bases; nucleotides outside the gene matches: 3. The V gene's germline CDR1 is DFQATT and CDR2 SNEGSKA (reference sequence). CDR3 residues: CSARGTGPYGYTF. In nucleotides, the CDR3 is TGCAGTGCTAGAGGGACAGGCCCCTATGGCTACACCTTC.

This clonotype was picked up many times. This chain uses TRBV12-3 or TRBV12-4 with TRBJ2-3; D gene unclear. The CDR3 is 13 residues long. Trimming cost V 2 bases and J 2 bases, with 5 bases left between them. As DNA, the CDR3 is TGTGCCAGCAGTTTAAGGTTCACAGATACGCAGTATTTT. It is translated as CASSLRFTDTQYF.

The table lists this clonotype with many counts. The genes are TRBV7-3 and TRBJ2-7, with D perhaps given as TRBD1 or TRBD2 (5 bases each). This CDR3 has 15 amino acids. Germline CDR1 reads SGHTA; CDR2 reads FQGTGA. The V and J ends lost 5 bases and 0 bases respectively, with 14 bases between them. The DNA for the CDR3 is TGTGCCAGCAGCCTCGCATCAGGGAGCTCCTACGAGCAGTACTTC. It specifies CASSLASGSSYEQYF. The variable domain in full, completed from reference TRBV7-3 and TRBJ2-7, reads GAGVSQTPSNKVTEKGKYVELRCDPISGHTALYWYRQSLGQGPEFLIYFQGTGAADDSGLPNDRFFAVRPEGSVSTLKIQRTERGDSAVYLCASSLASGSSYEQYFGPGTRLTVT.

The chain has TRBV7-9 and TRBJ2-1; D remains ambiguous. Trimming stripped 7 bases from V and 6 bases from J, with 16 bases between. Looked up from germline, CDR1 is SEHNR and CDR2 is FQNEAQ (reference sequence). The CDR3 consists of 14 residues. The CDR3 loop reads CASTWTTNPNEQFF. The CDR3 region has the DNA TGTGCCAGCACCTGGACCACAAACCCCAATGAGCAGTTCTTC.

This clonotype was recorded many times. The CDR3 DNA follows: TGTGCCAGCAGCCCGACAGGGTTTGAGGGCGCGACTTTC. Its translation: CASSPTGFEGATF. The rearrangement uses TRBV7-9 and TRBJ2-6, with 7 nucleotides matching TRBD1. In germline, CDR1 is SEHNR, CDR2 FQNEAQ (reference sequence). The CDR3 has 13 amino acids. Trimming cost V 5 bases and J 18 bases; bases outside gene matches: 13. Filled out from reference TRBV7-9 and TRBJ2-6, the complete variable domain reads DTGVSQNPRHKITKRGQNVTFRCDPISEHNRLYWYRQTLGQGPEFLTYFQNEAQLEKSRLLSDRFSAERPKGSFSTLEIQRTEQGDSAMYLCASSPTGFEGATFGAGSRLTVL.